Below are 3 T cell receptor beta chains sequenced from a single sample in a study of regulatory T cells in long-lasting Graves disease (dated by TCRdb to the early 2020s). Libraries were prepared through multiplex PCR. Sequencing instrument: Illumina HiSeq 4000. TCR beta libraries were built with iRepertoire HTBI primers and Arm-PCR amplification of CDR3 regions. The raw public reads went through TCRdb reprocessing: fastp at Q25, MiXCR clone calling, in-frame beta chains kept. Entries are consolidated by CDR3 protein sequence, retaining the most common genes and DNA. The sample profile shows about 400,000 distinct CDR3 sequences; roughly 20% of them were found once. The ten largest make up around 20% of the sample. The time point label here, explained by the study, means: persistent/refractory GD, antithyroid drugs over 5 years with positive TRAb. RNA was extracted from PBMCs in TRIzol for both TCR sequencing and RNA sequencing.

The sequencing here drew on peripheral blood mononuclear cells (PBMCs), taken when the disease was refractory, from a patient treated with antithyroid drugs. The receptor source for this set is a female donor with Graves disease.

This clonotype came up many times. The chain combines TRBV7-8 with TRBJ2-5; D uncertain. This CDR3 contains 15 residues. V shed 2 bases and J shed 2 bases, with 12 bases lying between them. Germline V lookup: CDR1 SGHVS, CDR2 FQNEAQ. The CDR3 DNA sequence: TGTGCCAGCAGCTTATCCCCAGGCAGACAAGAGACCCAGTACTTC. This translates into CASSLSPGRQETQYF.

This clonotype was recorded many times. The chain has TRBV6-2 or TRBV6-3 and TRBJ2-7; 10 nucleotides match TRBD2. J lost 1 base, V lost 7 bases, and 4 bases had no gene match. CDR1 and CDR2 (germline): MNHEY, SVGEGT. CDR3 length equals 14 residues. This CDR3 reads CASTKLAGSYEQYF. DNA of the CDR3: TGTGCCAGCACCAAACTAGCGGGGTCCTACGAGCAGTACTTC.

The rearrangement uses TRBV5-1 and TRBJ2-1, with D possibly matching TRBD1 (6 bases). The CDR3 runs to 13 residues. Trimming shortened V by 6 bases and J by 6 bases, and 13 bases separated the two germline ends. Germline lookup yields CDR1 SGHRS and CDR2 YFSETQ. The CDR3 protein is CASNVQGPNEQFF. Written as DNA, the CDR3 is TGCGCCAGCAACGTACAGGGCCCCAATGAGCAGTTCTTC.